These T cell receptor beta chains were read from a single sample in a study of human T cells and chemical hapten exposure. TCRdb fed the RACE reads into MiXCR, producing one record per CDR3 protein. The table shows approximately 350,000 distinct CDR3 sequences, with roughly 6% occurring only once. The source was whole blood, collected in connection with sensitization to the hapten diphenylcyclopropenone (DPC). The source of these receptors is a woman younger than 30 with alopecia areata. Some clones in this sample may be carry-over from other donors' samples. Both conserved end residues are part of each CDR3. A D gene is named only where the DNA matches it firmly. Expanded clones are given a class, and other clones once, few, many or no size at all.

CDR3aa: CASSQDRLVTGELFF
CDR3nt: TGTGCCAGCAGCCAAGACCGGCTAGTCACCGGGGAGCTGTTTTTT
j_gene: TRBJ2-2
v_gene: TRBV4-2
len: 15
d_gene: .
abundance: few

CDR3aa: CASSRPREQETQYF
CDR3nt: TGTGCCAGCAGCCGACCCAGGGAACAAGAGACCCAGTACTTC
j_gene: TRBJ2-5
v_gene: TRBV6-5
len: 14
d_gene: .
abundance: .

CDR3aa: CSVEGSGVGYGYTF
CDR3nt: TGCAGCGTTGAAGGGTCTGGGGTCGGCTATGGCTACACCTTC
j_gene: TRBJ1-2
v_gene: TRBV29-1
len: 14
d_gene: .
abundance: .

CDR3aa: CSAPRTSSTDTQYF
CDR3nt: TGCAGTGCCCCACGAACATCGAGCACAGATACGCAGTATTTT
j_gene: TRBJ2-3
v_gene: TRBV20-1
len: 14
d_gene: .
abundance: .

CDR3aa: CASSSPGKNTEAFF
CDR3nt: TGTGCCAGCAGCTCCCCGGGGAAGAACACTGAAGCTTTCTTT
j_gene: TRBJ1-1
v_gene: TRBV7-9
len: 14
d_gene: .
abundance: many

CDR3aa: CASSEVNTQYF
CDR3nt: TGTGCCAGCAGTGAAGTAAATACGCAGTATTTT
j_gene: TRBJ2-3
v_gene: TRBV6-1
len: 11
d_gene: .
abundance: .

CDR3aa: CASSISRSHGELFF
CDR3nt: TGTGCCAGTAGTATCTCCCGATCGCACGGGGAGCTGTTTTTT
j_gene: TRBJ2-2
v_gene: TRBV19
len: 14
d_gene: .
abundance: few

CDR3aa: CASSYLVTGNQPQHF
CDR3nt: TGTGCCAGCAGTTACCTGGTTACGGGGAATCAGCCCCAGCATTTT
j_gene: TRBJ1-5
v_gene: TRBV6-2/TRBV6-3
len: 15
d_gene: .
abundance: few

CDR3aa: CSAPDRSAYEQYF
CDR3nt: TGCAGTGCCCCAGACAGGTCCGCCTACGAGCAGTACTTC
j_gene: TRBJ2-7
v_gene: TRBV20-1
len: 13
d_gene: .
abundance: few

CDR3aa: CASSPAMGNSPLHF
CDR3nt: TGTGCCAGCAGCCCTGCAATGGGGAATTCACCCCTCCACTTT
j_gene: TRBJ1-6
v_gene: TRBV14
len: 14
d_gene: .
abundance: few

CDR3aa: CASSEKHQETQYF
CDR3nt: TGTGCCAGCAGTGAAAAACACCAAGAGACCCAGTACTTC
j_gene: TRBJ2-5
v_gene: TRBV25-1
len: 13
d_gene: .
abundance: .

CDR3aa: CSARDAGTGNNSPLHF
CDR3nt: TGCAGTGCTAGAGATGCCGGGACAGGCAATAATTCACCCCTCCACTTT
j_gene: TRBJ1-6
v_gene: TRBV20-1
len: 16
d_gene: TRBD1
abundance: .

CDR3aa: CASSLGQGLEANYGYTF
CDR3nt: TGTGCCAGCAGTCTTGGACAGGGACTGGAAGCTAACTATGGCTACACCTTC
j_gene: TRBJ1-2
v_gene: TRBV7-9
len: 17
d_gene: TRBD1
abundance: many

CDR3aa: CASNGDISGNTIYF
CDR3nt: TGTGCCAGCAACGGGGACATCTCTGGAAACACCATATATTTT
j_gene: TRBJ1-3
v_gene: TRBV6-5
len: 14
d_gene: .
abundance: many

CDR3aa: CASSQDPGRESYGYTF
CDR3nt: TGTGCCAGCAGCCAAGATCCGGGACGGGAGAGCTATGGCTACACCTTC
j_gene: TRBJ1-2
v_gene: TRBV4-2
len: 16
d_gene: .
abundance: .

CDR3aa: CASSLRETGKLGRGYTF
CDR3nt: TGCGCCAGCAGCCTACGGGAAACAGGGAAATTGGGACGCGGCTACACCTTC
j_gene: TRBJ1-2
v_gene: TRBV4-1
len: 17
d_gene: .
abundance: .

CDR3aa: CASRGSSGDLFTDTQYF
CDR3nt: TGTGCCAGCAGGGGATCTAGCGGGGATCTCTTCACAGATACGCAGTATTTT
j_gene: TRBJ2-3
v_gene: TRBV6-2/TRBV6-3
len: 17
d_gene: TRBD2
abundance: few

CDR3aa: CSARTGGSYEQYF
CDR3nt: TGCAGTGCGCGGACAGGGGGCAGCTACGAGCAGTACTTC
j_gene: TRBJ2-7
v_gene: TRBV20-1
len: 13
d_gene: TRBD1
abundance: .